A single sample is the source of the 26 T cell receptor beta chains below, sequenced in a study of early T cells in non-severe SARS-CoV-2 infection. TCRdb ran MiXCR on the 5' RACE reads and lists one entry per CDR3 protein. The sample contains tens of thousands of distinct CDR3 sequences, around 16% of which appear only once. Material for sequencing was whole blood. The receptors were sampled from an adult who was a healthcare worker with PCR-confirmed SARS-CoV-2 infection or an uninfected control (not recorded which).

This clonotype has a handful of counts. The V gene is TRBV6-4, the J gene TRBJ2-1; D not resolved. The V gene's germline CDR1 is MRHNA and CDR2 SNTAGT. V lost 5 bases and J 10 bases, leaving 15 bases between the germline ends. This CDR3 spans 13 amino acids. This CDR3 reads CASSIEPNSEQFF. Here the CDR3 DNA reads TGTGCCAGCAGTATCGAGCCCAATTCGGAGCAGTTCTTC.

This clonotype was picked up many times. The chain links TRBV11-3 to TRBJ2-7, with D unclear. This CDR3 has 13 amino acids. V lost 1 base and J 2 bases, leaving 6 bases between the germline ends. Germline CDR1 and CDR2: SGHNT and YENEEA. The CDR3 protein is CASSLGHPYEQYF. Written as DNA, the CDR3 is TGTGCCAGCAGCTTAGGGCACCCCTACGAGCAGTACTTC.

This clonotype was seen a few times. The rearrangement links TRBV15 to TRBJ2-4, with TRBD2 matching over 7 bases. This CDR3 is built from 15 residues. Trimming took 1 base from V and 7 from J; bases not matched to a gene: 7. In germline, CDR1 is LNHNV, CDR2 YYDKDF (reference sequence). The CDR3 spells CATSRGGLGANIQYF. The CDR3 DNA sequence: TGTGCCACCAGCAGAGGCGGACTAGGGGCCAACATTCAGTACTTC.

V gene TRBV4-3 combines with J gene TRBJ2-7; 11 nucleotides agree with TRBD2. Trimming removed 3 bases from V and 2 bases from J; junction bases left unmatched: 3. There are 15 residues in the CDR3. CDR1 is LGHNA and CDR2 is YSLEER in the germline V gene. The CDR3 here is CASSQRTSGPYEQYF. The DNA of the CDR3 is TGCGCCAGCAGCCAGAGGACTAGCGGGCCCTACGAGCAGTACTTC.

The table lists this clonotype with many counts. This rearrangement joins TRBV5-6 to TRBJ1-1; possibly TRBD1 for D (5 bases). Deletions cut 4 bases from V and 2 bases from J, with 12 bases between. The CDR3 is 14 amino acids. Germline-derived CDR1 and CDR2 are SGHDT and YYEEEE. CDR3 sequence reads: CASSPLGGNTEAFF. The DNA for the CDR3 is TGTGCCAGCAGCCCGCTGGGGGGAAACACTGAAGCTTTCTTT.

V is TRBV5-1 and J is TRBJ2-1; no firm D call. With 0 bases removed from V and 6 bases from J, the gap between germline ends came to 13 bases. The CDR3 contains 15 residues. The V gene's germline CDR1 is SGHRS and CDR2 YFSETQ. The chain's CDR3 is CASSLGLDPPNEQFF. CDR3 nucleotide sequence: TGCGCCAGCAGCTTGGGGCTAGACCCACCCAATGAGCAGTTCTTC.

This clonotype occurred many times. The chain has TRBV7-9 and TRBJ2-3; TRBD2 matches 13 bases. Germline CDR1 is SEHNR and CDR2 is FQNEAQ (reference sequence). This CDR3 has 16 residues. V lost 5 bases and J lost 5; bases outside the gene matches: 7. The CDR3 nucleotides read TGTGCCAGCAGCCCTAGACTAGCGGGGGGCGGAGATACGCAGTATTTT. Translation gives CASSPRLAGGGDTQYF.

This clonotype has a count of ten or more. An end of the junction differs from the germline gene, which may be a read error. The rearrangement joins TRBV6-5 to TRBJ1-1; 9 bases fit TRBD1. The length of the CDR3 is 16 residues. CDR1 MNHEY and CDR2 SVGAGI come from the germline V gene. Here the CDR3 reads CASSQDRGVMNAEAFF. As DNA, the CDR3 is TGTGCCAGCAGCCAAGACAGGGGGGTGATGAACGCTGAAGCTTTCTTT.

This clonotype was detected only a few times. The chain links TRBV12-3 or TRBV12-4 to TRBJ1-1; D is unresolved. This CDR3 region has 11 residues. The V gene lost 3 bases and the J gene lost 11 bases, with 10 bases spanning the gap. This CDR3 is CASSFGRSAFF. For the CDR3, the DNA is TGTGCCAGCAGTTTCGGTCGTTCCGCTTTCTTT.

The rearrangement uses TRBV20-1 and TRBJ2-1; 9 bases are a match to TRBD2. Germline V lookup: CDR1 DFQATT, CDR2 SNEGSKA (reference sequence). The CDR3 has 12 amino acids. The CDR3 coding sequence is TGCAGGCCCGGGACTAGCCCCAATGAGCAGTTCTTC. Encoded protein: CRPGTSPNEQFF.

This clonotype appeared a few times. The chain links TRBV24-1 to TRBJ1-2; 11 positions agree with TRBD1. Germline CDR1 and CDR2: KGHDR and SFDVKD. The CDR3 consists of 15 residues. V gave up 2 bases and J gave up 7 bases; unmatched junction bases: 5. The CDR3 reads CATSDSLDRGLGYTF. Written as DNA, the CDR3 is TGTGCCACCAGTGATTCCCTGGACAGGGGGCTTGGCTACACCTTC.

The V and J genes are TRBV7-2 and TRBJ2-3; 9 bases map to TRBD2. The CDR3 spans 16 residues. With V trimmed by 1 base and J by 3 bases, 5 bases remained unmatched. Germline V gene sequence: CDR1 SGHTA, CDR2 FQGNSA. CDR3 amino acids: CASSLGRGGSTDTQYF. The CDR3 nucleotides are TGTGCCAGCAGCTTAGGGCGGGGGGGAAGTACAGATACGCAGTATTTT.

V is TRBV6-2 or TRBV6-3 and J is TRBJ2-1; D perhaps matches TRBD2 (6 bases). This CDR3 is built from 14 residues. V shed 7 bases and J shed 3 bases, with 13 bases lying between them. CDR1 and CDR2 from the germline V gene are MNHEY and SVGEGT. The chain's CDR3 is CASTVAGNYNEQFF. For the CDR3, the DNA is TGTGCCAGCACCGTGGCGGGAAACTACAATGAGCAGTTCTTC.

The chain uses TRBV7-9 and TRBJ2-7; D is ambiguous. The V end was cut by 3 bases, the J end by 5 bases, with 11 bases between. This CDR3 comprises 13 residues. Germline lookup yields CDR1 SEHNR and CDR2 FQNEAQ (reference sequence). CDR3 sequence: CASSFSVEDEQYF. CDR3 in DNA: TGTGCCAGCAGCTTTTCAGTAGAGGACGAGCAGTACTTC.

The CDR3 sequence: CSARGPTRLDEQYF. CDR3 coding DNA: TGCAGTGCTAGAGGCCCGACCCGCTTAGACGAGCAGTACTTC. V gene TRBV20-1 combines with J gene TRBJ2-7, with D hard to call. Trimming took off 1 base at V and 5 bases at J, with 15 bases between the two ends. Germline lookup yields CDR1 DFQATT and CDR2 SNEGSKA (reference sequence). This CDR3 contains 14 residues.

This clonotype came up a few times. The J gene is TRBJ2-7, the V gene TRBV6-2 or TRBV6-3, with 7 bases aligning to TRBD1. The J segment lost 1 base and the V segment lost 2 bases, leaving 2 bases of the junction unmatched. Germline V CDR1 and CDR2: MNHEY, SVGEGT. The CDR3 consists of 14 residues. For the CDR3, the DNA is TGTGCCAGCAGTTACGTGGACAGGTCCTACGAGCAGTACTTC. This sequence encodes CASSYVDRSYEQYF.

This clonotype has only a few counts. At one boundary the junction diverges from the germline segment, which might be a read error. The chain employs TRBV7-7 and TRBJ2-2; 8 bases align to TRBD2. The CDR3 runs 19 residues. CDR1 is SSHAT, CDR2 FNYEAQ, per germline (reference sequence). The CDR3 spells CASSAQIAGLGGNTGELFF. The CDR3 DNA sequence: TGTGCTAGCAGCGCCCAGATAGCGGGACTTGGAGGGAACACCGGGGAGCTGTTTTTT.

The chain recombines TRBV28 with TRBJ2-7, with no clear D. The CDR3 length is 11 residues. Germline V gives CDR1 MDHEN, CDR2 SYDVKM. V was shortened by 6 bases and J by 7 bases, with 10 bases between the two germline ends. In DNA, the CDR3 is TGTGCCAGCAGCCTGCATGGGGAGCAGTACTTC. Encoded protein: CASSLHGEQYF.

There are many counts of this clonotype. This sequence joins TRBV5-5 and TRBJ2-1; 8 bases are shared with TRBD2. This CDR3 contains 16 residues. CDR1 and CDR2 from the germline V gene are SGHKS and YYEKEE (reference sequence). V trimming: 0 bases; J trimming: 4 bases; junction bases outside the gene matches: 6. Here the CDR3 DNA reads TGTGCCAGCAGCTTGGTCCTAGCGGGTTATTACAATGAGCAGTTCTTC. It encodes CASSLVLAGYYNEQFF.

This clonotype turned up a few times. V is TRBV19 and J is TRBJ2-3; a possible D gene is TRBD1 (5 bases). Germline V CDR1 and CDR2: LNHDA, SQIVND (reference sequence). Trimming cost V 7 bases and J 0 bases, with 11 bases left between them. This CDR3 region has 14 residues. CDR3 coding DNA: TGTGCCAGTACCCTCGGACAAAGCACAGATACGCAGTATTTT. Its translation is CASTLGQSTDTQYF. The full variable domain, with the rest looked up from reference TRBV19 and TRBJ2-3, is DGGITQSPKYLFRKEGQNVTLSCEQNLNHDAMYWYRQDPGQGLRLIYYSQIVNDFQKGDIAEGYSVSREKKESFPLTVTSAQKNPTAFYLCASTLGQSTDTQYFGPGTRLTVL.

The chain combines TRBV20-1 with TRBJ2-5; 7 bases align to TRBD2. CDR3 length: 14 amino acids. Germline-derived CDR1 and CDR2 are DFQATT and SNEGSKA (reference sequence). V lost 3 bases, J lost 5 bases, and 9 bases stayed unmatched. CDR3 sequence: CSASPAGRMETQYF. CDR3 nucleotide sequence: TGCAGTGCTAGCCCAGCGGGGAGGATGGAGACCCAGTACTTC.

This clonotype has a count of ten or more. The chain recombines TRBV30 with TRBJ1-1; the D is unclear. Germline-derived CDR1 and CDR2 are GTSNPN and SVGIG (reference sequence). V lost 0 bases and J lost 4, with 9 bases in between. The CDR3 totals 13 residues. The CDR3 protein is CAWSVQSGTEAFF. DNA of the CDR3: TGTGCCTGGAGTGTTCAATCAGGCACTGAAGCTTTCTTT.

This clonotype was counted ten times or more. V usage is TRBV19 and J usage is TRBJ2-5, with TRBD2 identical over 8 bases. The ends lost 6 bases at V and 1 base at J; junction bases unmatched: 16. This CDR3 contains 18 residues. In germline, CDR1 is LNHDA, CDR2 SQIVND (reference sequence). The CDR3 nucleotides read TGTGCCAGTAGCTCCCCAATCGGGGTAGCGGGGATCCAAGAGACCCAGTACTTC. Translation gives CASSSPIGVAGIQETQYF. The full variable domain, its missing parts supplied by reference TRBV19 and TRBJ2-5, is DGGITQSPKYLFRKEGQNVTLSCEQNLNHDAMYWYRQDPGQGLRLIYYSQIVNDFQKGDIAEGYSVSREKKESFPLTVTSAQKNPTAFYLCASSSPIGVAGIQETQYFGPGTRLLVL.

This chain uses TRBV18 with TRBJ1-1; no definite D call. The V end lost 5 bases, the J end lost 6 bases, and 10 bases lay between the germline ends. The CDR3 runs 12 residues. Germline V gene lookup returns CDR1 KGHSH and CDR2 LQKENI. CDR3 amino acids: CASSGTNAEAFF. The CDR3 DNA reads TGTGCCAGCTCAGGAACAAACGCTGAAGCTTTCTTT.

This chain's CDR3 is CASSSDREGPDTQYF. The CDR3 DNA is TGTGCCAGTAGTTCCGACAGGGAAGGGCCAGATACGCAGTATTTT. The J gene is TRBJ2-3, the V gene TRBV19; 7 nucleotides line up with TRBD1. The CDR3 has 15 amino acids. The V gene's germline CDR1 is LNHDA and CDR2 SQIVND (reference sequence). The V segment lost 5 bases and the J segment 4 bases; nucleotides outside the gene matches: 9. The full variable domain, rest sourced from reference TRBV19 and TRBJ2-3, is DGGITQSPKYLFRKEGQNVTLSCEQNLNHDAMYWYRQDPGQGLRLIYYSQIVNDFQKGDIAEGYSVSREKKESFPLTVTSAQKNPTAFYLCASSSDREGPDTQYFGPGTRLTVL.

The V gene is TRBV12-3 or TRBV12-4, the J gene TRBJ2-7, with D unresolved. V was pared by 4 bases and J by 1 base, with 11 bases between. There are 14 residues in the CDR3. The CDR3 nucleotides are TGTGCCAGCAGTTGGTGGGAAGGGTCCTACGAGCAGTACTTC. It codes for CASSWWEGSYEQYF.